This T cell receptor (beta chain) was recorded in a study of cytomegalovirus exposure and HLA in healthy donors. Turning to the study itself: Of all 400 or so donors who were genotyped, under 90% belonged to the Caucasian-associated ancestry cluster.

The study ran its PCR with 60 Vbeta and 13 Jbeta primers. Using immunoSEQ multiplex PCR, the repertoire was profiled, and TCRdb retains in-frame clones only, with some absent. The sample has approximately 140,000 clones; approximately 80% are singletons. V lost 0 bases and J 2 bases, leaving 16 bases between the germline ends. This CDR3 spans 17 amino acids. In germline, CDR1 is WSHSY, CDR2 SAAADI. Whole-study results and caveats: High sensitivity and specificity were reportedly achieved when the classifier diagnosed cytomegalovirus status. When a later analysis compared HLA-associated TCR beta chains with equally common others, the HLA-associated chains turned out to be more clonally expanded and to have lower generation probabilities.

In regard to this clone: Its cognate antigen is unknown.

V usage is TRBV10-2 and J usage is TRBJ1-2; possible D gene TRBD1, 5 bases. The material sequenced was PBMCs. The sequence was obtained from a woman between 55 and 75 years old in good health and CMV-seronegative. The CDR3 DNA reads TGCGCCAGCAGTGAGTCGGCCCGACGTGGGGCCAACTATGGCTACACCTTC. Translated, it gives CASSESARRGANYGYTF.